In this sample, the clone carrying this T cell receptor (beta chain) turned up many times. Its target is unknown. Each TCR beta library was made by quantitative 5'-RACE that incorporated molecular barcodes. From the 5' RACE reads, TCRdb called clonotypes with MiXCR, one entry per CDR3 protein. The sample gives more than 650,000 distinct CDR3 sequences, 12% of which show up once; approximately 0.46% is in the top ten. This entry belongs to a study of CD8 T cells in ankylosing spondylitis. Study conclusions and caveats: Disease-linked clones had a CD8+ phenotype and relatively low frequency in peripheral blood. Before this, some motif variants had been reported in reactive arthritis synovial fluid and blood. There was reportedly significant enrichment of clones that were disease-linked in matched ankylosing spondylitis synovial fluid. Ankylosing spondylitis blood appeared to be characterized by a TCR beta motif of fewer than ten highly homologous variants.

V shed 6 bases, J shed 5 bases, and the junction held 13 bases outside the gene matches. Germline CDR1 is SQVTM and CDR2 is ANQGSEA. CDR3 length: 14 residues. The chain has TRBV29-1 and TRBJ2-7, with TRBD1 matching 7 bases. What was sequenced was blood, either unsorted or a sorted T cell fraction (not recorded which). This receptor was identified in a male donor with ankylosing spondylitis. CDR3 amino acids: CSVDSTGRGNEQYF. The CDR3 DNA sequence: TGCAGCGTCGATTCGACAGGGCGTGGTAACGAGCAGTACTTC.